This T cell receptor (beta chain) was captured by sequencing in a study of cytomegalovirus exposure and HLA in healthy donors. Study-wide context: Early released data had about 85 million unique TCRs, all coming from HLA-typed donors. Study-wide results and limits: TRBV6-2, TRBV6-3 and some other V segments were excluded as indistinguishable. Sequencing probably produced one cluster of sequence variants that were highly shared.

A remark on this clone: What it binds is not known.

Germline-derived CDR1 and CDR2 are SGDLS and YYNGEE. This CDR3 region has 15 residues. V shed 5 bases and J shed 0 bases, with 14 bases lying between them. PCR was performed using 60 Vbeta and 13 Jbeta primers. Measured with immunoSEQ multiplex PCR; TCRdb has only the in-frame clones, and not every one. The sample table includes around 51,000 clones. Donors were ostensibly healthy at sampling, although undocumented immune exposures were probable. Material for sequencing was PBMCs. The V and J genes are TRBV9 and TRBJ1-1; no definite D call. The source is a man in his forties or fifties in good health and CMV-seropositive. The CDR3 reads CASSDTGEVNTEAFF. CDR3 coding DNA: TGTGCCAGCAGTGATACGGGTGAAGTGAACACTGAAGCTTTCTTT.